Included here is one T cell receptor beta chain sequence, with context. Its specificity is unknown. Repertoires were generated with immunoSEQ multiplex PCR, while TCRdb's copy carries only in-frame clones and drops some. The sample yields about 120,000 clones, about 84% seen once. This specimen comes from a study of cytomegalovirus exposure and HLA in healthy donors. Study details: The same platform was used for the roughly 130 validation repertoires as for the roughly 660 first-cohort repertoires, as reported in a later analysis.

Study results and limitations: Subsequent analysis of the approximately 130 validation repertoires found a tendency for first-cohort TCR clusters to co-occur. It was about 150 TCR beta chains that were listed as cytomegalovirus-associated.

The donors were part of the roughly 110-subject validation cohort, which stood apart from the roughly 700-subject first cohort. Trimming removed 4 bases from V and 4 bases from J; junction bases left unmatched: 2. Germline values: CDR1 SGHKS, CDR2 YYEKEE (reference sequence). This CDR3 spans 13 amino acids. V is TRBV5-5 and J is TRBJ1-5; TRBD1 aligns across 7 bases. Sequencing was performed on PBMCs. The clonotype originates from a woman in her thirties in good health and CMV-seronegative. The CDR3 is CASSRGPNQPQHF. CDR3 sequence (DNA): TGTGCCAGCAGCAGGGGGCCAAATCAGCCCCAGCATTTT.